Each of the 7 T cell receptor beta chains below was sequenced from the same sample in a study of post-analysis software for immune sequencing data. Libraries were made from TCR beta cDNA, and they carried unique molecular identifiers. Using its own MiXCR run on the PCR reads, TCRdb lists one record per CDR3 protein. Among roughly 430,000 distinct CDR3 sequences listed, 30% to 40% were seen once. Study observations and caveats: A handful of TRBV segments appeared more often in patients than in controls, and TRBV5-6, TRBV5-1 and TRBV20-1 were among these.

Their antigens are not known. Source material: blood. The receptors here all came from a girl aged 2 to 10 with multiple sclerosis.

The rearrangement uses TRBV7-9 and TRBJ1-1; TRBD1 matches 9 bases. Germline V CDR1 and CDR2: SEHNR, FQNEAQ (reference sequence). CDR3 length: 14 amino acids. Trimming removed 3 bases from V and 4 bases from J; junction bases left unmatched: 3. CDR3 region: CASSLGQGFTEAFF. The CDR3 coding sequence is TGTGCCAGCAGCTTGGGACAGGGTTTCACTGAAGCTTTCTTT.

The V gene is TRBV4-3, the J gene TRBJ1-2; D is perhaps TRBD1 (6 bases). V was clipped by 0 bases and J by 6 bases, with 23 bases between them. Germline loops: CDR1 LGHNA, CDR2 YSLEER. This CDR3 has 18 amino acids. The CDR3 DNA is TGCGCCAGCAGCCAAGATCGGGGGGGCGCCGGGTCGAACCATGGCTACACCTTC. Translated, it gives CASSQDRGGAGSNHGYTF.

Regarding this clonotype: The junction does not match germline at one end; this may be a read error. The rearrangement links TRBV12-3 or TRBV12-4 to TRBJ2-3, with D unclear. The CDR3 runs 13 residues. CDR3 sequence (DNA): TGTGCCAACAGTTTCGCTAGCACAGATACGCAGTATTTT. It is translated as CANSFASTDTQYF.

This clonotype was counted only a few times. The chain uses TRBV29-1 and TRBJ1-4; a weak D match, TRBD1 (5 bases). Trimming took 0 bases from V and 6 from J, leaving 14 bases between them. The CDR3 contains 15 residues. Germline V CDR1 and CDR2: SQVTM, ANQGSEA. The CDR3 protein is CSVEDNGLGHEKLFF. CDR3 coding DNA: TGCAGCGTTGAAGATAACGGCTTGGGGCATGAAAAACTGTTTTTT.

The chain carries TRBV3-1 and TRBJ1-2; TRBD1 matches 7 bases. Germline V gene sequence: CDR1 LGHDT, CDR2 YNNKEL (reference sequence). This CDR3 has 16 amino acids. V shed 3 bases and J 4 bases; nucleotides not matched to a gene: 11. The CDR3 loop reads CASSQAPGQLRYGYTF. CDR3 nucleotide sequence: TGTGCCAGCAGCCAGGCGCCGGGACAGCTCCGCTATGGCTACACCTTC. Full variable domain (remainder filled in from reference TRBV3-1 and TRBJ1-2): DTAVSQTPKYLVTQMGNDKSIKCEQNLGHDTMYWYKQDSKKFLKIMFSYNNKELIINETVPNRFSPKSPDKAHLNLHINSLELGDSAVYFCASSQAPGQLRYGYTFGSGTRLTVV.

The chain employs TRBV5-1 and TRBJ2-1, with D unresolved. CDR1 and CDR2 from the germline V gene are SGHRS and YFSETQ. The CDR3 sequence is 11 residues long. V lost 4 bases, J lost 15 bases, and 14 bases lay in between. CDR3 DNA sequence: TGCGCCAGCAGCGTCGGCTCCCGTACGTTCTTC. This encodes CASSVGSRTFF.

The chain is built from TRBV29-1 and TRBJ1-1, with unresolved D. V lost 6 bases and J lost 0, with 8 bases in between. Germline lookup yields CDR1 SQVTM and CDR2 ANQGSEA. This CDR3 is 12 amino acids long. The CDR3 sequence: CSVLRMNTEAFF. DNA for the CDR3: TGCAGCGTCTTAAGAATGAACACTGAAGCTTTCTTT.